This entry features one T cell receptor (beta chain) sequence. Repertoires were generated with immunoSEQ multiplex PCR, while TCRdb's copy carries only in-frame clones and drops some. There are about 48,000 clones in the sample; about 88% occur only once, and 1% to 1.5% lies in the top ten. These data are taken from a study of T cell changes during pregnancy in multiple sclerosis. Germline CDR1 MRHNA, CDR2 SNTAGT. CDR3 size: 11 residues. V was pared by 10 bases and J by 5 bases, with 2 bases of the junction left unmatched. The material was CD4+ T cells from peripheral blood mononuclear cells, obtained in the second trimester of pregnancy. V usage is TRBV6-4 and J usage is TRBJ1-5; 7 bases map to TRBD1. The sequence derives from a female donor with multiple sclerosis, enrolled in a pregnancy study. Here the CDR3 reads CATQGDQPQHF. Written as DNA, the CDR3 is TGTGCCACCCAGGGGGATCAGCCCCAGCATTTT.